What follows are 32 T cell receptor beta chains derived from one specimen sequenced in a study of blood T cells in healthy people across ages. Then a second PCR, running about 7 to 11 cycles, was carried out with a sample-barcoded 5' primer and a J-beta primer mix. Using its own MiXCR run on the 5' RACE reads, TCRdb lists one record per CDR3 protein. The sample lists over a million distinct CDR3 sequences, 25% occurring once. These data were also reused for a study on T cells of mothers and their children.

Material for sequencing was blood. Every receptor here comes from a girl aged 2 to 9 in good health.

V gene TRBV6-1 combines with J gene TRBJ2-2; TRBD2 matches 16 bases. The V and J ends lost 3 bases and 3 bases, in that order; junction bases with no gene match: 7. Per the germline V gene, CDR1 is MNHNS and CDR2 is SASEGT. The CDR3 covers 19 residues. The CDR3 protein is CASSDRGLAGGVDTGELFF. In DNA form, the CDR3 reads TGTGCCAGCAGTGACAGGGGACTAGCGGGGGGGGTGGACACCGGGGAGCTGTTTTTT.

This chain links TRBV14 with TRBJ2-2; tentative D call: TRBD1 (6 bases). This CDR3 comprises 14 residues. Germline-derived CDR1 and CDR2 are SGHDN and FVKESK. Trimming took off 5 bases at V and 5 bases at J, with 12 bases between the two ends. This chain's CDR3 is CASSYYRETGELFF. The DNA of the CDR3 is TGTGCCAGCAGCTATTACAGGGAAACCGGGGAGCTGTTTTTT. Full variable domain (outside the CDR3, taken from reference TRBV14 and TRBJ2-2): EAGVTQFPSHSVIEKGQTVTLRCDPISGHDNLYWYRRVMGKEIKFLLHFVKESKQDESGMPNNRFLAERTGGTYSTLKVQPAELEDSGVYFCASSYYRETGELFFGEGSRLTVL.

In this sample, this clonotype turned up a few times. The rearrangement links TRBV4-1 to TRBJ2-5; D not certain. TRBJ2-7 matches the DNA end more closely, so the J call is doubtful. CDR3 length: 14 residues. From germline, CDR1 is MGHRA and CDR2 YSYEKL. DNA for the CDR3: TGCGCCAGCAGCCAAGGGAGTATGACTTACGAGCAGTACTTC. It is translated as CASSQGSMTYEQYF.

To note about this clonotype: The conserved phenylalanine or tryptophan is not found at the CDR3 terminus, so this likely reflects a read error. The V gene is TRBV6-4, the J gene TRBJ2-5, with 11 bases matching TRBD2. The DNA end is a closer match to TRBJ2-7, so the J assignment may be wrong. The CDR3 sequence is 15 residues long. CDR1 and CDR2 (germline): MRHNA, SNTAGT. This chain's CDR3 is CASSDGGLADYEQYL. As DNA, the CDR3 is TGTGCCAGCAGTGACGGGGGACTAGCGGACTACGAGCAGTACCTC.

This clonotype was recorded a few times. This rearrangement joins TRBV24-1 to TRBJ2-5, with 9 bases identical to TRBD1. CDR1 is KGHDR, CDR2 SFDVKD, per germline. V lost 5 bases to trimming and J lost 5 bases; unmatched junction nucleotides: 11. This CDR3 contains 16 residues. The CDR3 spells CATSGLRDREWETQYF. Here the CDR3 DNA reads TGTGCCACCAGTGGCCTCCGGGACAGGGAGTGGGAGACCCAGTACTTC.

There are many counts of this clonotype. The rearrangement uses TRBV7-3 and TRBJ2-5; TRBD2 might be the D (5 bases). Germline V gene lookup returns CDR1 SGHTA and CDR2 FQGTGA. Trimming shortened V by 1 base and J by 5 bases, and 8 bases separated the two germline ends. The CDR3 length is 13 residues. In nucleotides, the CDR3 is TGTGCCAGCAGCTTAAGTCCGGGGGAGACCCAGTACTTC. Translation: CASSLSPGETQYF.

The chain combines TRBV5-1 with TRBJ2-7, with 8 bases lining up with TRBD2. The germline gives CDR1 SGHRS, CDR2 YFSETQ. The V and J ends lost 5 bases and 6 bases, in that order; junction bases with no gene match: 7. This CDR3 has 13 residues. CDR3 DNA: TGCGCCAGCAGGCTAGCGGGTCGTCCCGAGCAGTACTTC. It encodes CASRLAGRPEQYF.

This chain links TRBV20-1 with TRBJ2-5, with TRBD2 matching 10 bases. Germline V gene data show CDR1 as DFQATT and CDR2 as SNEGSKA (reference sequence). J was trimmed by 3 bases and V by 6 bases; bases with no gene match: 10. The CDR3 is 15 amino acids. The CDR3 is CSARALAGDKETQYF. In DNA form, the CDR3 reads TGCAGTGCCAGGGCCCTAGCGGGAGATAAAGAGACCCAGTACTTC.

The gene calls are TRBV18 and TRBJ1-2; 9 bases match TRBD1. Losses at the gene ends were 4 bases for V and 5 bases for J; bases not matched to a gene: 8. Germline values: CDR1 KGHSH, CDR2 LQKENI. CDR3 length equals 15 residues. CDR3 sequence: CASSLTGTGIYGYTF. In DNA, the CDR3 is TGTGCCAGCTCACTGACCGGGACAGGGATTTATGGCTACACCTTC.

To note about this clonotype: One end of the junction is discordant with germline, which a read error may explain. The chain is built from TRBV6-2 or TRBV6-3 and TRBJ2-7; no clear D. The CDR3 length is 17 residues. Germline CDR1 MNHEY, CDR2 SVGEGT. The CDR3 spells CASSRPRPVQLGLKVRF. The CDR3 DNA reads TGTGCCAGCAGTCGACCGCGTCCTGTTCAGCTGGGATTAAAGGTTCGGTTC.

This clonotype appeared a few times. V usage is TRBV29-1 and J usage is TRBJ1-2, with D maybe TRBD1 (6 bases). The CDR3 is 15 amino acids. CDR1 is SQVTM, CDR2 ANQGSEA, per germline. V lost 1 base and J 3 bases, leaving 15 bases between the germline ends. CDR3 in amino acids: CSVEVFGQPDYGYTF. In nucleotides, the CDR3 is TGCAGCGTTGAAGTCTTTGGACAGCCAGACTATGGCTACACCTTC. The full variable domain, in which reference TRBV29-1 and TRBJ1-2 provide the parts outside the CDR3, is SAVISQKPSRDICQRGTSLTIQCQVDSQVTMMFWYRQQPGQSLTLIATANQGSEATYESGFVIDKFPISRPNLTFSTLTVSNMSPEDSSIYLCSVEVFGQPDYGYTFGSGTRLTVV.

The V gene is TRBV12-3 or TRBV12-4, the J gene TRBJ2-2; 7 nucleotides match TRBD1. The CDR3 loop spans 15 amino acids. V shed 6 bases, J shed 5 bases, and the junction held 9 bases outside the gene matches. CDR3 loop: CASRSGTDPTGELFF. CDR3 bases: TGTGCCAGCAGGTCCGGGACAGACCCGACCGGGGAGCTGTTTTTT.

This chain connects TRBV20-1 to TRBJ1-1; D is possibly TRBD1 (5 bases). Trimming took off 5 bases at V and 1 base at J, with 14 bases between the two ends. Germline CDR1 DFQATT, CDR2 SNEGSKA (reference sequence). This CDR3 is built from 14 residues. For the CDR3, the DNA is TGCAGTGCTGGGGGGGGTCATCGGAACACTGAAGCTTTCTTT. Amino acids: CSAGGGHRNTEAFF.

As regards this clonotype: It is likely a read error, because the conserved phenylalanine at the end of the CDR3 is missing. DNA for the CDR3: TGTGCCAGCACCCCGGGGGGGGTGAACACTGAAGCTTTCTCT. Translation: CASTPGGVNTEAFS. The rearrangement uses TRBV12-3 or TRBV12-4 and TRBJ1-1; D possibly corresponds to TRBD1 (5 bases). Trimming took off 7 bases at V and 0 bases at J, with 12 bases between the two ends. The CDR3 spans 14 residues.

The V call is TRBV14, the J call TRBJ2-3, with D tentatively TRBD1 (5 bases). Germline lookup yields CDR1 SGHDN and CDR2 FVKESK. V lost 2 bases and J 3 bases, leaving 9 bases between the germline ends. The CDR3 sequence is 14 residues long. CDR3 region: CASSQRQKTDTQYF. CDR3 in DNA: TGTGCCAGCAGCCAAAGACAGAAAACAGATACGCAGTATTTT.

This clonotype appeared a few times. The rearrangement joins TRBV20-1 to TRBJ2-1; D is unclear. CDR1 and CDR2 (germline): DFQATT, SNEGSKA (reference sequence). V lost 1 base and J lost 4, with 14 bases in between. This CDR3 has 15 amino acids. The CDR3 sequence: CSARVVAAGYNEQFF. The CDR3 coding sequence is TGCAGTGCTAGAGTGGTGGCAGCTGGGTACAATGAGCAGTTCTTC.

This clonotype was seen more than once but under ten times. This chain uses TRBV20-1 with TRBJ1-2, with a possible D match to TRBD1 (6 bases). V was pared by 4 bases and J by 2 bases, with 14 bases between. CDR3 size: 14 residues. Germline V gives CDR1 DFQATT, CDR2 SNEGSKA (reference sequence). The CDR3 reads CSAMDSNSNYGYTF. The DNA for the CDR3 is TGCAGTGCTATGGACAGCAACTCAAACTATGGCTACACCTTC.

The chain joins TRBV5-5 to TRBJ2-5; D unclear. The J call may be incorrect, as the DNA end agrees better with TRBJ2-7. Germline V gene lookup returns CDR1 SGHKS and CDR2 YYEKEE (reference sequence). The CDR3 sequence is 15 residues long. CDR3 loop: CASSFVPERIYEQYF. CDR3 sequence (DNA): TGTGCCAGCAGCTTCGTTCCGGAACGGATATACGAGCAGTACTTC.

The gene calls are TRBV11-3 and TRBJ1-1; D is possibly TRBD1 (6 bases). The CDR3 is 14 amino acids. Germline loops: CDR1 SGHNT, CDR2 YENEEA. Trimming pared 4 bases from V and 0 bases from J, leaving 9 bases between. The CDR3 sequence: CASSWGHMNTEAFF. The CDR3 DNA is TGTGCCAGCAGCTGGGGACACATGAACACTGAAGCTTTCTTT.

This sequence joins TRBV7-2 and TRBJ1-5; perhaps TRBD1 as D (6 bases). Germline CDR1 SGHTA, CDR2 FQGNSA. The CDR3 spans 14 residues. Deletions cut 4 bases from V and 7 bases from J, with 14 bases between. CDR3 in amino acids: CASSSRGERQPQHF. CDR3 DNA: TGTGCCAGCAGCTCTAGGGGGGAGCGCCAGCCCCAGCATTTT.

The chain couples TRBV28 to TRBJ2-5, with 14 nucleotides matching TRBD2. V lost 5 bases to trimming and J lost 3 bases; unmatched junction nucleotides: 17. Germline V lookup: CDR1 MDHEN, CDR2 SYDVKM. This CDR3 is 20 amino acids long. The CDR3: CASSIPGLAGVHQGEETQYF. As DNA, the CDR3 is TGTGCCAGCAGTATCCCGGGACTAGCGGGAGTACACCAGGGGGAAGAGACCCAGTACTTC.

This clonotype was counted only a few times. The CDR3 protein is CSAKLGVGTVYNEQFF. Here the CDR3 DNA reads TGCAGTGCAAAACTGGGGGTTGGGACAGTTTACAATGAGCAGTTCTTC. The gene calls are TRBV20-1 and TRBJ2-5; 7 nucleotides agree with TRBD1. The J call is doubtful: the DNA matches TRBJ2-1 better. The V gene's germline CDR1 is DFQATT and CDR2 SNEGSKA (reference sequence). The CDR3 extends over 16 amino acids.

This clonotype was seen only a few times. This chain links TRBV7-9 with TRBJ2-3; D is possibly TRBD2 (6 bases). Germline CDR1 is SEHNR and CDR2 is FQNEAQ (reference sequence). This CDR3 is 13 amino acids long. V lost 5 bases and J 4 bases, leaving 10 bases between the germline ends. CDR3 protein: CASSERAADTQYF. The CDR3 DNA sequence: TGTGCCAGCAGCGAGCGGGCCGCAGATACGCAGTATTTT.

The chain couples TRBV5-1 to TRBJ2-3; 14 bases are shared with TRBD2. The ends lost 4 bases at V and 6 bases at J; junction bases unmatched: 4. Germline V gives CDR1 SGHRS, CDR2 YFSETQ. The CDR3 spans 15 residues. CDR3 residues: CASSTGLAGADTQYF. The CDR3 DNA is TGCGCCAGCAGCACGGGACTAGCGGGAGCGGATACGCAGTATTTT. The variable domain in full, with the rest retrieved from reference TRBV5-1 and TRBJ2-3, is KAGVTQTPRYLIKTRGQQVTLSCSPISGHRSVSWYQQTPGQGLQFLFEYFSETQRNKGNFPGRFSGRQFSNSRSEMNVSTLELGDSALYLCASSTGLAGADTQYFGPGTRLTVL.

This clonotype was seen many times. At one end, the junction sequence differs from germline, possibly due to a read error. The chain uses TRBV12-3 or TRBV12-4 and TRBJ1-5, with D uncertain. This CDR3 has 13 amino acids. The CDR3 DNA reads TGTGCCAGCAGCTTAGGTAGCAATCAGCCCCAGCATTTT. Translated, it gives CASSLGSNQPQHF.

V usage is TRBV11-2 and J usage is TRBJ2-7, with 10 positions matching TRBD2. CDR1 is SGHAT and CDR2 is FQNNGV in the germline V gene. Trimming removed 5 bases from V and 6 bases from J; junction bases left unmatched: 13. This CDR3 spans 16 amino acids. For the CDR3, the DNA is TGTGCCAGCAGCCCGGGACTAGCGACCGGACTGGGCGAGCAGTACTTC. Protein: CASSPGLATGLGEQYF.

This clonotype was observed a few times. The chain combines TRBV29-1 with TRBJ2-1; weak D call: TRBD2 (6 bases). V lost 8 bases and J lost 5, with 16 bases in between. The germline CDR1 and CDR2 sequences are SQVTM and ANQGSEA. The CDR3 sequence is 13 residues long. CDR3 sequence reads: CSSWLASNNEQFF. The CDR3 DNA follows: TGCAGCTCCTGGCTAGCGTCGAACAATGAGCAGTTCTTC.

The CDR3 loop reads CSARNPDRGGNTIYF. The CDR3 nucleotides are TGCAGTGCTAGGAACCCGGACAGGGGAGGAAACACCATATATTTT. This chain connects TRBV20-1 to TRBJ1-3, with 9 nucleotides matching TRBD1. The germline gives CDR1 DFQATT, CDR2 SNEGSKA (reference sequence). V trimming: 3 bases; J trimming: 4 bases; junction bases outside the gene matches: 7. There are 15 residues in the CDR3.

The rearrangement joins TRBV28 to TRBJ2-2; 10 bases align to TRBD1. The germline V gene has CDR1 MDHEN and CDR2 SYDVKM. J gave up 8 bases and V 3 bases, and 6 bases lay outside the gene matches. The CDR3 extends over 15 amino acids. The CDR3 DNA is TGTGCCAGCAGTTTTCCGGGACAGGGGTTTGGGGAGCTGTTTTTT. Its protein is CASSFPGQGFGELFF.

This chain joins TRBV20-1 and TRBJ2-1; TRBD2 aligns across 10 bases. The CDR3 totals 17 residues. CDR1 is DFQATT and CDR2 is SNEGSKA in the germline V gene (reference sequence). Trimming at V came to 3 bases and at J to 1 base, leaving 9 bases not matched to a gene. CDR3 sequence: CSASPAGGSWSYNEQFF. CDR3 bases: TGCAGTGCTAGCCCAGCGGGGGGGTCTTGGTCCTACAATGAGCAGTTCTTC.

The chain uses TRBV5-6 and TRBJ2-7; D may be TRBD1 (6 bases). V shed 3 bases and J shed 3 bases, with 13 bases lying between them. Looked up from germline, CDR1 is SGHDT and CDR2 is YYEEEE. The CDR3 runs to 14 residues. In DNA, the CDR3 is TGTGCCAGCAGCTCGACAGGAGTCGTCTACGAGCAGTACTTC. Translating it yields CASSSTGVVYEQYF.

This CDR3 is CASGWGVREQFF. The CDR3 region has the DNA TGTGCCAGCGGATGGGGCGTGAGGGAGCAGTTCTTC. This rearrangement joins TRBV7-9 to TRBJ2-1, with D perhaps matching TRBD1 (5 bases). V was shortened by 8 bases and J by 10 bases, with 15 bases between the two germline ends. The CDR3 is 12 amino acids. Germline values: CDR1 SEHNR, CDR2 FQNEAQ (reference sequence).